What follows are 19 T cell receptor beta chains derived from one specimen sequenced in a study of blood T cell repertoires in COVID-19. The assay was immunoSEQ multiplex PCR, and TCRdb's table has in-frame clones only and misses some. The sample includes about 140,000 clones, about 79% of them seen just once. The specimen was peripheral blood. These receptors were obtained from a woman aged 80 or older with active or convalescent COVID-19.

The chain employs TRBV28 and TRBJ1-2; 7 bases fit TRBD1. Germline CDR1 reads MDHEN; CDR2 reads SYDVKM. The CDR3 covers 12 residues. Losses at the gene ends were 3 bases for V and 5 bases for J; bases not matched to a gene: 0. The CDR3 spells CASSLGQYGYTF. CDR3 DNA sequence: TGTGCCAGCAGTTTGGGACAGTATGGCTACACCTTC.

This chain connects TRBV25-1 to TRBJ1-2, with a possible D match to TRBD1 (5 bases). The CDR3 has 11 residues. The V gene lost 8 bases and the J gene lost 10 bases, with 14 bases spanning the gap. Germline CDR1 MGHDK, CDR2 SYGVNS. The CDR3 sequence is CASGRGASYTF. CDR3 DNA sequence: TGTGCCAGCGGGCGCGGGGCGTCCTACACCTTC.

This clone was seen more than once but under ten times. The rearrangement joins TRBV27 to TRBJ2-1; 7 positions match TRBD2. The CDR3 extends over 13 amino acids. Losses at the gene ends were 6 bases for V and 10 bases for J; bases not matched to a gene: 9. Germline values: CDR1 MNHEY, CDR2 SMNVEV (reference sequence). The CDR3 sequence is CASSTAAGKEQFF. Written as DNA, the CDR3 is TGTGCCAGCAGCACTGCAGCGGGGAAGGAGCAGTTCTTC.

This clone came up a few times. The chain employs TRBV28 and TRBJ1-5; TRBD1 agrees at 7 bases. CDR1 and CDR2 from the germline V gene are MDHEN and SYDVKM. This CDR3 spans 15 amino acids. With V trimmed by 8 bases and J by 2 bases, 9 bases remained unmatched. The DNA for the CDR3 is TGTGCCAGCCGGGGACAGCGTAGGGGCAATCAGCCCCAGCATTTT. It is translated as CASRGQRRGNQPQHF.

The chain employs TRBV6-5 and TRBJ1-2; 10 bases agree with TRBD1. Germline V gene sequence: CDR1 MNHEY, CDR2 SVGAGI. V shed 7 bases, J shed 7 bases, and the junction held 9 bases outside the gene matches. CDR3 length: 14 amino acids. The CDR3 DNA sequence: TGTGCCAGCAAGAAGCCGACAGGGGGCGGTGGCTACACCTTC. Translated: CASKKPTGGGGYTF.

The chain carries TRBV7-3 and TRBJ1-1; 9 bases line up with TRBD1. V shed 8 bases, J shed 1 base, and the junction held 5 bases outside the gene matches. The CDR3 consists of 14 residues. Germline loops: CDR1 SGHTA, CDR2 FQGTGA. CDR3 DNA: TGTGCCAGCGGTGGACAGGGGCAGAACACTGAAGCTTTCTTT. Encoded protein: CASGGQGQNTEAFF.

This sequence joins TRBV5-1 and TRBJ2-1, with D possibly TRBD1 on 6 matching bases. Trimming cost V 3 bases and J 7 bases, with 17 bases left between them. CDR3 size: 15 residues. Per the germline V gene, CDR1 is SGHRS and CDR2 is YFSETQ. The CDR3 sequence: CASSSQGKYSNEQFF. CDR3 DNA sequence: TGCGCCAGCAGCTCACAGGGAAAATATTCTAATGAGCAGTTCTTC. Full variable domain (missing parts from reference TRBV5-1 and TRBJ2-1): KAGVTQTPRYLIKTRGQQVTLSCSPISGHRSVSWYQQTPGQGLQFLFEYFSETQRNKGNFPGRFSGRQFSNSRSEMNVSTLELGDSALYLCASSSQGKYSNEQFFGPGTRLTVL.

The chain joins TRBV30 to TRBJ1-1; 7 bases are a match to TRBD1. There are 15 residues in the CDR3. The J segment lost 5 bases and the V segment lost 2 bases, leaving 11 bases of the junction unmatched. Germline assignment: CDR1 GTSNPN and CDR2 SVGIG (reference sequence). As DNA, the CDR3 is TGTGCCTGGAGTCCGCGGACAGGAAAGGGGACTGAAGCTTTCTTT. It is translated as CAWSPRTGKGTEAFF. Filled out from reference TRBV30 and TRBJ1-1, the complete variable domain reads SQTIHQWPATLVQPVGSPLSLECTVEGTSNPNLYWYRQAAGRGLQLLFYSVGIGQISSEVPQNLSASRPQDRQFILSSKKLLLSDSGFYLCAWSPRTGKGTEAFFGQGTRLTVV.

This chain uses TRBV6-1 with TRBJ2-1; a possible D gene is TRBD1 (6 bases). This CDR3 contains 15 residues. V was clipped by 2 bases and J by 6 bases, with 14 bases between them. CDR1 and CDR2 (germline): MNHNS, SASEGT. CDR3 residues: CASSERGTGRNEQFF. CDR3 sequence (DNA): TGTGCCAGCAGTGAAAGAGGAACAGGGCGCAATGAGCAGTTCTTC.

This chain connects TRBV3-1 (or the pseudogene TRBV3-2) to TRBJ1-1; 9 bases are a match to TRBD1. The CDR3 sequence is 14 residues long. CDR1 and CDR2 (germline): LGHDT, YNNKEL (reference sequence). Trimming at V came to 4 bases and at J to 2 bases, leaving 2 bases not matched to a gene. The CDR3 sequence is CASSLTGGNTEAFF. The CDR3 DNA sequence: TGTGCCAGCAGCCTAACAGGGGGCAACACTGAAGCTTTCTTT.

The rearrangement joins TRBV6-1 to TRBJ2-7; TRBD1 aligns across 11 bases. The CDR3 is 16 residues long. Germline values: CDR1 MNHNS, CDR2 SASEGT. The J segment lost 5 bases and the V segment lost 0 bases, leaving 6 bases of the junction unmatched. The DNA of the CDR3 is TGTGCCAGCAGTGAAGCGGCAGGACAGGGGGCCAACGAGCAGTACTTC. It translates to CASSEAAGQGANEQYF.

Details on this clone: The identical CDR3 is also encoded by other nucleotide sequences in the sample. The chain uses TRBV3-1 (or the pseudogene TRBV3-2) and TRBJ1-6, with D unresolved. Trimming removed 1 base from V and 7 bases from J, with 8 bases in between. CDR1 is LGHDT, CDR2 YNNKEL, per germline (reference sequence). This CDR3 comprises 14 residues. The CDR3 region is CASSQGTGNSPLHF. CDR3 DNA sequence: TGTGCCAGCAGCCAAGGGACGGGGAATTCACCCCTCCACTTT.

This clone came up a few times. This chain connects TRBV5-5 to TRBJ2-7; 11 nucleotides align to TRBD1. Unmatched junction bases numbered 5, after V lost 4 bases and J lost 11 bases. CDR1 is SGHKS and CDR2 is YYEKEE in the germline V gene (reference sequence). The CDR3 runs 12 residues. CDR3: CASSVWTGGEYF. CDR3 DNA sequence: TGTGCCAGCAGCGTATGGACAGGGGGCGAGTACTTC. The full variable domain, in which reference TRBV5-5 and TRBJ2-7 provide the parts outside the CDR3, is DAGVTQSPTHLIKTRGQQVTLRCSPISGHKSVSWYQQVLGQGPQFIFQYYEKEERGRGNFPDRFSARQFPNYSSELNVNALLLGDSALYLCASSVWTGGEYFGPGTRLTVT.

The chain couples TRBV30 to TRBJ1-1; D ambiguous. CDR1 and CDR2 from the germline V gene are GTSNPN and SVGIG (reference sequence). V gave up 0 bases and J gave up 1 base, with 15 bases separating them. The CDR3 runs to 16 residues. The CDR3 nucleotides are TGTGCCTGGAGTGTACTAGGGCGAGGGAAGAACACTGAAGCTTTCTTT. It specifies CAWSVLGRGKNTEAFF.

This rearrangement joins TRBV6-5 to TRBJ1-1, with 8 bases matching TRBD1. The CDR3 spans 14 residues. The germline V gene encodes CDR1 MNHEY and CDR2 SVGAGI. With V trimmed by 5 bases and J by 5 bases, 7 bases remained unmatched. The chain's CDR3 is CASSIRTGRTEAFF. In DNA, the CDR3 is TGTGCCAGCAGTATCCGGACAGGGAGGACTGAAGCTTTCTTT.

The chain is built from TRBV6-2 or TRBV6-3 and TRBJ2-3, with 7 bases fitting TRBD2. The V gene's germline CDR1 is MNHEY and CDR2 SVGEGT. There are 15 residues in the CDR3. The trim removed 4 bases at V and 2 bases at J, leaving 6 bases unmatched. CDR3 DNA sequence: TGTGCCAGCAGTTCCTTAGCGGGTAACACAGATACGCAGTATTTT. Amino acids: CASSSLAGNTDTQYF.

In the case of this clone: The same CDR3 also results from other DNA sequences found in this sample. The chain joins TRBV4-3 to TRBJ2-1; D possibly corresponds to TRBD2 (6 bases). The CDR3 has 15 amino acids. V dropped 1 base and J dropped 3 bases, with 10 bases sitting between them. Germline V gene sequence: CDR1 LGHNA, CDR2 YSLEER. The CDR3 loop reads CASSQVAGIYNEQFF. The CDR3 DNA reads as TGCGCCAGCAGCCAAGTTGCGGGGATCTACAATGAGCAGTTCTTC.

This clone was recorded only once. The chain couples TRBV4-3 to TRBJ1-2; TRBD1 agrees at 7 bases. J lost 5 bases, V lost 1 base, and 7 bases had no gene match. Germline V gives CDR1 LGHNA, CDR2 YSLEER. The CDR3 has 15 amino acids. As DNA, the CDR3 is TGCGCCAGCAGCCAAGCCCGCGGGACAGTATATGGCTACACCTTC. Residues: CASSQARGTVYGYTF.

The chain has TRBV4-2 and TRBJ2-4; D is unresolved. Germline CDR1 and CDR2: LGHNA and YNFKEQ. This CDR3 is 14 amino acids long. Between the trimmed V and J ends, which lost 0 bases and 0 bases, there was a span of 3 bases. The CDR3 sequence is CASSQDLAKNIQYF. The CDR3 coding sequence is TGTGCCAGCAGCCAAGATCTAGCCAAAAACATTCAGTACTTC.